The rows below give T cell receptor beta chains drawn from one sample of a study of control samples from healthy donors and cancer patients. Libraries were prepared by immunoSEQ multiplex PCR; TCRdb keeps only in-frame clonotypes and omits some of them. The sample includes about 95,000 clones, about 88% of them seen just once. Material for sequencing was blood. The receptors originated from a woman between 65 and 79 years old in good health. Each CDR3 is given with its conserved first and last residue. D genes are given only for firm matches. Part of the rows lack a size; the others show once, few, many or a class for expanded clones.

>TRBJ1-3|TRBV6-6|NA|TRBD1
TGTGCCAGCAGTTACGGGACAGACTCTTTCGGAAACACCATATATTTT
CASSYGTDSFGNTIYF
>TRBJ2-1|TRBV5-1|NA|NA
TGCGCCAGCAGCTTGGAGGTGAGGGATTCGGTGGAGCAGTTCTTC
CASSLEVRDSVEQFF
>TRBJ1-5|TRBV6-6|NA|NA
TGTGCCAGCAGACCAGAGAAGTGGCAGCCCCAGCATTTT
CASRPEKWQPQHF
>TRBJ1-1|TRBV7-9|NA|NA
TGTGCCAGCAGTCTTACAGGGCCACGGAACACTGAAGCTTTCTTT
CASSLTGPRNTEAFF
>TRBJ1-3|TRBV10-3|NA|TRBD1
TGTGCCATCTCGGGACAGAGCTCTGGAAACACCATATATTTT
CAISGQSSGNTIYF
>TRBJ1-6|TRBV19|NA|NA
TGTGCCAGTAGTATTGGGGGGTGGAATTCACCCCTCCACTTT
CASSIGGWNSPLHF
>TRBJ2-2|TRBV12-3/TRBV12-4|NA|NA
TGTGCCAGCACCGTGAACACCGGGGAGCTGTTTTTT
CASTVNTGELFF
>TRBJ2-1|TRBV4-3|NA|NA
TGCGCCAGCAGCCAATTCCGGGAGACGTCTTACAATGAGCAGTTCTTC
CASSQFRETSYNEQFF
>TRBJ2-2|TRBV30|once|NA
TGTGCCTGGAGTACCAAGGGACAGAACACCGGGGAGCTGTTTTTT
CAWSTKGQNTGELFF
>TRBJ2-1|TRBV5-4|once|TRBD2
TGTGCCAGCAGCTTGACTAGCGGGATATACAATGAGCAGTTCTTC
CASSLTSGIYNEQFF
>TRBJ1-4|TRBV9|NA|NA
TGTGCCAGCAGCGTAGACGGGGGAGGGATTAATGAAAAACTGTTTTTT
CASSVDGGGINEKLFF
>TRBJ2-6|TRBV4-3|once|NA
TGCGCCAGCAGCCAAGACCCTTCCGGGGGATCTGGGGCCAACGTCCTGACTTTC
CASSQDPSGGSGANVLTF
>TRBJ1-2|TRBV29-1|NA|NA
TGCAGCGCAAGTGACAGGACTCGAACGGCCCCGTGGTATGGCTACACCTTC
CSASDRTRTAPWYGYTF
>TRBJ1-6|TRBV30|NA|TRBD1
TGTGCCTGGACCGACAGGGGTCCGAGCTCCTATAATTCACCCCTCCACTTT
CAWTDRGPSSYNSPLHF
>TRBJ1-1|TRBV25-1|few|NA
TGTGCCAGCAGTGAAAACAGGGATGGCACTGAAGCTTTCTTT
CASSENRDGTEAFF
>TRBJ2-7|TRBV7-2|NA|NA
TGTGCCAGCAGCTTAAGCGCTAGTGGCAAGGGGGAGCAGTACTTC
CASSLSASGKGEQYF
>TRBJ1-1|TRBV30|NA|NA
TGTGCCTGGAACTCACAGGGTGGGAACACTGAAGCTTTCTTT
CAWNSQGGNTEAFF
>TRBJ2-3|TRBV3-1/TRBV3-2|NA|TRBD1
TGTGCCAGCAGCCAACTCACCGGGACAGGACTCAGCACAGATACGCAGTATTTT
CASSQLTGTGLSTDTQYF
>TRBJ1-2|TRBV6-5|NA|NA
TGTGCCAGCTCCCCCCCTGGCAGGGAGGACTATGGCTACACCTTC
CASSPPGREDYGYTF
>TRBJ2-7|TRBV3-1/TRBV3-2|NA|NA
TGTGCCAGCAGCCAGCAGGGGCGAGGCGAGCAGTACTTC
CASSQQGRGEQYF
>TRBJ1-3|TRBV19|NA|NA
TGTGCCAGTAGGGACGAGAGGACGACCCGAAACACCATATATTTT
CASRDERTTRNTIYF
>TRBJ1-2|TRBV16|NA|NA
TGTGCCAGCAGCCGCTTACAGGGCGCCGGTGGCTACACCTTC
CASSRLQGAGGYTF
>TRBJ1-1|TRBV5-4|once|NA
TGTGCCAGCAGCAGGGACCCTAACACTGAAGCTTTCTTT
CASSRDPNTEAFF
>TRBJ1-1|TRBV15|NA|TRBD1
TGTGCCACCAGCAGACAAAGGACCGGGACAGTAAGGACTGAAGCTTTCTTT
CATSRQRTGTVRTEAFF
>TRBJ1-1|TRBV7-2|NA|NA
TGTGCCAGCAGCTTACTCGGCAGCTATCATTCAATGAACACTGAAGCTTTCTTT
CASSLLGSYHSMNTEAFF
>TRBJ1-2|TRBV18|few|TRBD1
TGTGCCAGCTCACCTTGGGACGACAGGGTCAATGGCTACACCTTC
CASSPWDDRVNGYTF
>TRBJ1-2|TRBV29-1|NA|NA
TGCAGCGCCGGACGAGGGAGCGCTAACTATGGCTACACCTTC
CSAGRGSANYGYTF
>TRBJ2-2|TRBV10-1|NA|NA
TGCGCCAGCATGGACTCTAACACCGGGGAGCTGTTTTTT
CASMDSNTGELFF
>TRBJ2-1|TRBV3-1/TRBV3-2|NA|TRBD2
TGTGCCAGCAGCCAAGTGCAACTAGCGGGACGGTACAATGAGCAGTTCTTC
CASSQVQLAGRYNEQFF
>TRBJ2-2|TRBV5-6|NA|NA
TGTGCCAGCAGCTTGGGGGAGACTAGACTAGATACCGGGGAGCTGTTTTTT
CASSLGETRLDTGELFF
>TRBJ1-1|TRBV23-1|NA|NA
TGCGCCAGCAGTCAATCGTGGGGAACTGAAGCTTTCTTT
CASSQSWGTEAFF
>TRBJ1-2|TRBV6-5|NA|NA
TGTGCCCATGCCTCGGCAGGGGTCGATGGCTACACCTTC
CAHASAGVDGYTF
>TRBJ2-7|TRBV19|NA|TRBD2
TGTGCCAGTAGTGAAGCGGGATTCTACGAGCAGTACTTC
CASSEAGFYEQYF
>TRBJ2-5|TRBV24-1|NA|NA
TGTGCCACCAGTGATCTCGAGACCCAGTACTTC
CATSDLETQYF
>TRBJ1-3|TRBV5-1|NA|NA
TGCGCCAGCAGGGGAGGGGAGACTTTCGGAAACACCATATATTTT
CASRGGETFGNTIYF
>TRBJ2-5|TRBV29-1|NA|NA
TGCAGCGCCCGATACATGGAGACCCAGTACTTC
CSARYMETQYF
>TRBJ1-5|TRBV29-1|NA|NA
TGCAGCGTTGGCGGGGGCCCTAATCAGCCCCAGCATTTT
CSVGGGPNQPQHF
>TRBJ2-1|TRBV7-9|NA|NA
TGTGCCAGCAGGAAACAAGGGGCAAACCCTACGGATGAGCAGTTCTTC
CASRKQGANPTDEQFF
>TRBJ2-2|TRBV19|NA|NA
TGTGCCAGTAGTATAGAGCCGGCCGGGGAGCTGTTTTTT
CASSIEPAGELFF
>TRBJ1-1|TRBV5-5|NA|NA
TGTGCCAGCAGCTTGGTGATGAACACTGAAGCTTTCTTT
CASSLVMNTEAFF
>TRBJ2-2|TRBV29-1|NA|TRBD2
TGCAGCGCCCGAACGGGACTAGCGAACACCGGGGAGCTGTTTTTT
CSARTGLANTGELFF
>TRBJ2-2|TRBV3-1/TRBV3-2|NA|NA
TGTGCCAGCAGCCAAGGGTCCGGGGAGCTGTTTTTT
CASSQGSGELFF
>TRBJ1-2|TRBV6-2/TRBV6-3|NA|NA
TGTGCCAGCAGTTCCCCGTTGGATGGCTATGGCTACACCTTC
CASSSPLDGYGYTF
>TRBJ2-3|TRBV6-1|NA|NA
TGTGCCAGCAGTGAAGCGGGATTTGGAGATACGCAGTATTTT
CASSEAGFGDTQYF
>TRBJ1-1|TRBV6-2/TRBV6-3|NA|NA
TGTGCCAGCAGTTACGTTAGAGGAGGGGCCCACACTGAAGCTTTCTTT
CASSYVRGGAHTEAFF
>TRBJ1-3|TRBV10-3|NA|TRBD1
TGTGCCATCAGGCCGGACAGGGGGCCCTCTGGAAACACCATATATTTT
CAIRPDRGPSGNTIYF
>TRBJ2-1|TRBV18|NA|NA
TGTGCCAGCTCAGGATCAAACAATGAGCAGTTCTTC
CASSGSNNEQFF
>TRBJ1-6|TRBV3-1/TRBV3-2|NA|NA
TGTGCCAGCAGCCCCGCCGGCCGGGATTCACCCCTCCACTTT
CASSPAGRDSPLHF
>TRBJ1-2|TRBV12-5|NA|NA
TGTGCTAGTGGTTTGGTACCGGGGGCCCCTTATGGCTACACCTTC
CASGLVPGAPYGYTF
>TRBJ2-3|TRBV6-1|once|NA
TGTGCCAGCAGTGAAGACAGTAGCACAGATACGCAGTATTTT
CASSEDSSTDTQYF
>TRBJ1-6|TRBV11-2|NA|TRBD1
TGTGCCAGCAGCGAGACAGGGCGAGGTTCACCCCTCCACTTT
CASSETGRGSPLHF
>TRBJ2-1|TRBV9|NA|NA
TGTGCCAGCAGCGCAGGGGGGAGCTCCTACAATGAGCAGTTCTTC
CASSAGGSSYNEQFF
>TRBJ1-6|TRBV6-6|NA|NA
TGTGCCAGCAGTTCGCTCCATAATCCCAATTCACCCCTCCACTTT
CASSSLHNPNSPLHF
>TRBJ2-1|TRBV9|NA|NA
TGTGCCAGCAGCTCTTCGCCCGGCAATGAGCAGTTCTTC
CASSSSPGNEQFF
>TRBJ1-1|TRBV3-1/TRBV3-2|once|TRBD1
TGTGCCAGCGTAAACAGGGGGAACACTGAAGCTTTCTTT
CASVNRGNTEAFF
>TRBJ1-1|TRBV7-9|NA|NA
TGTGCCAGCAGCTTATCAGGAGGGGGACAAGCTTTCTTT
CASSLSGGGQAFF
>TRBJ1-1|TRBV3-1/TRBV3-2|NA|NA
TGTGCCAGCAGCCAAGATCTCGGGGCCACTGAAGCTTTCTTT
CASSQDLGATEAFF
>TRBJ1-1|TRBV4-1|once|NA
TGCGCCAGCCGTCGGGGGGGGTTTTCAGAAAACACTGAAGCTTTCTTT
CASRRGGFSENTEAFF
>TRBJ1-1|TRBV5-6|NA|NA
TGTGCCAGCAGCCCGGGCTTCACAGGGATGGGCACTGAAGCTTTCTTT
CASSPGFTGMGTEAFF
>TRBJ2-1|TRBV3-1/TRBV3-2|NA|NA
TGTGCCAGCAGCCAAGCCAGGACGGGGGAGCAGTTCTTC
CASSQARTGEQFF